Reported below is one T cell receptor beta chain. Antigen unknown. Researchers ran immunoSEQ v3.0 at survey level. Each sample aimed for about 35,000-50,000 sequenced T-cell genomes. Clones were read by immunoSEQ multiplex PCR, and TCRdb kept only the in-frame ones, dropping some. The profile shows tens of thousands of clones, 75% to 90% of them singletons. These data belong to a study of long-term antiretroviral therapy in people with HIV. The study's findings and limits: HIV repertoires covered narrower CDR3 length ranges than controls did.

CDR1 and CDR2 from the germline V gene are SGHAT and FQNNGV. The CDR3 sequence is 13 residues long. V lost 5 bases to trimming and J lost 3 bases, with 11 bases between them. This TCR derives from a man aged 18 to 35 with HIV. J is TRBJ2-7 and V is TRBV11-2, with a tentative D call TRBD2 (6 bases). Source: unsorted PBMCs, taken 1.5 years after starting antiretroviral therapy. CDR3 region: CASSPRLVYEQYF. The DNA of the CDR3 is TGTGCCAGCAGCCCGCGACTAGTCTACGAGCAGTACTTC. Using reference TRBV11-2 and TRBJ2-7 for the parts outside the CDR3, the full variable domain is EAGVAQSPRYKIIEKRQSVAFWCNPISGHATLYWYQQILGQGPKLLIQFQNNGVVDDSQLPKDRFSAERLKGVDSTLKIQPAKLEDSAVYLCASSPRLVYEQYFGPGTRLTVT.